Described below is a single T cell receptor (beta chain) sequence and its context. In this sample, this clonotype turned up many times. No cognate antigen has been identified for it. No much larger clonotype is one base removed from it; base qualities were not supplied. These data are taken from a study of low-dose radiotherapy and immunotherapy resistance in tumors (dated by TCRdb to between 2022 and 2023). Describing the broader study: Cohort 1 received 0.5 Gy per fraction every 2 weeks, with a prescribed total PTV dose of 6.5 Gy. Intravenous cyclophosphamide at 200 mg/m2 was administered every two weeks, one day ahead of each radiation and immunotherapy administration. No randomization into treatment groups was done for the people taking part in the trial. Nivolumab was administered intravenously as a 240 mg flat dose every two weeks, and ipilimumab was administered intravenously at 1 mg/kg every six weeks. Patients took aspirin 300 mg orally once daily for four cycles, starting on cycle 1 day 1. The translational analysis covered eight patients: three from the first dose cohort and the first five from the second dose cohort. For Cohort 2, the dose was 1 Gy per fraction given every two weeks, adding up to 13 Gy in total across 26 weeks.

What the time point label conveys for this sample: after trial treatment. In the paper's terms, the treatment or condition label means: LDRT plus nivolumab, ipilimumab, low-dose cyclophosphamide and aspirin (RACIN trial). The donors came from RACIN, which was a single-arm phase I dose-escalation trial that paired nivolumab and ipilimumab with aspirin, low-dose cyclophosphamide and low-dose radiotherapy. Patients were eligible if they had advanced solid tumors that were TIL-negative. Sequenced using an Illumina HiSeq 2500. First-strand cDNA was synthesized with Superscript III and a set of TRAV- and TRBV-specific primers, covering both TCRalpha and TCRbeta chains. TCRs were amplified for about 20 PCR cycles with Phusion, using a constant-region primer paired with the adapter attached to the V primers. Amplification of the isolated mRNA was done with the MessageAmp II aRNA Amplification Kit, which involved a roughly 15-hour in vitro transcription at 37 degrees C. The Dynabeads mRNA DIRECT Purification Kit was used to isolate mRNA for TCR sequencing. Indexed Illumina adapters were added in a second roughly 26-cycle Phusion PCR, and the resulting products were purified with AMPure XP beads. As for how the authors treated the data: Using custom Perl scripts, TCR sequences encoding the same protein were pooled, out-of-frame sequences were removed, and the abundance of each clonotype was computed. The analysis excluded TCR sequences that were supported by just one read. Shannon entropy, Gini index, clonality, richness, and the frequency of TCRs shared between repertoires were included as repertoire metrics. In-frame beta chains were kept once TCRdb had trimmed the public reads at Q25 with fastp and called clones with MiXCR. CDR3 protein sequences are deduplicated, and each keeps its most common genes and DNA. Clone size and V and J calls follow TCRdb, not the original study. This sample holds tens of thousands of distinct CDR3 sequences; around a quarter were observed only once. The top ten constitute roughly 9.1% of the sample.

Material: PBMCs, obtained after low-dose radiotherapy plus immunotherapy. The TCR sequence derives from a male donor with prostate cancer.

Here the CDR3 is given as CASSLEMAAGRAYEQYF. The DNA reads as follows: TGTGCCAGCAGTTTAGAGATGGCGGCAGGACGGGCCTACGAGCAGTACTTC. This sequence uses TRBV12-3 or TRBV12-4 and TRBJ2-7, with the D gene uncertain. The germline ends are 18 bases apart after V is trimmed by 1 base and J by 2 bases. The CDR3 goes from the cysteine to the phenylalanine over 17 residues. Here the CDR3 DNA is all that survives: 51 bases in frame from base 1.